Below are 17 T cell receptor beta chains sequenced from a single sample in a study of beta chain features in type 1 diabetes (dated 2018 in TCRdb). Library method: the immunoSEQ multiplex PCR assay. The entire amount of isolated RNA was reverse transcribed using the High Capacity cDNA Reverse Transcription Kit, so the sequenced TCRB transcripts were expressed ones. In its TCRdb copy, this immuneACCESS table keeps in-frame sequences only and misses some clones. Where compared with another copy, unresolved V genes explain less than half of these, and the others have no known cause. The sample table holds hundreds of thousands of clones, of which 11% to 15% were seen once. Together, the top ten hold approximately 0.039% of the sample. The investigation overall reported the following: Type 1 diabetes patients showed a moderate but significant shortening of TCRB CDR3 length in all four CD4+ subsets.

These receptors have no identified antigens. The specimen was naive CD4+ T cells from blood. In light of the paper, this sample's cell subset or site label describes: true naive CD4+ T cells. Receptors originate from a man aged 18-30 years with type 1 diabetes.

The chain recombines TRBV6-5 with TRBJ2-7; 7 bases line up with TRBD1. Germline V gene lookup returns CDR1 MNHEY and CDR2 SVGAGI. J lost 0 bases, V lost 8 bases, and 7 bases had no gene match. This CDR3 contains 14 residues. The CDR3 loop reads CASGPTGTSYEQYF. For the CDR3, the DNA is TGTGCCAGCGGTCCGACAGGGACCTCCTACGAGCAGTACTTC.

The table lists this clone with a few counts. DNA of the CDR3: TGTGCCAGCACCCCTTATAATTCACCCCTCCACTTT. It specifies CASTPYNSPLHF. V usage is TRBV6-6 and J usage is TRBJ1-6; the D is unclear. The V and J ends lost 7 bases and 4 bases respectively, with 5 bases between them. The CDR3 loop spans 12 amino acids. Per germline, CDR1 MNHNY and CDR2 SVGAGI (reference sequence).

As for this clone: In the same sample, other DNA sequences code for this CDR3. The J gene is TRBJ1-5, the V gene TRBV5-1, with no clear D. This CDR3 is built from 13 residues. Per the germline V gene, CDR1 is SGHRS and CDR2 is YFSETQ. The ends were cut back, 0 bases at V and 3 bases at J, with 4 bases in the middle. This CDR3 reads CASSLDPNQPQHF. CDR3 coding DNA: TGCGCCAGCAGCTTGGACCCCAATCAGCCCCAGCATTTT.

The V and J genes are TRBV28 and TRBJ2-1; D may be TRBD1 (6 bases). Germline CDR1 reads MDHEN; CDR2 reads SYDVKM. This CDR3 is 12 amino acids long. V lost 3 bases, J lost 10 bases, and 10 bases lay in between. The CDR3 DNA sequence: TGTGCCAGCAGTTTGACAGGATTCGAGCAGTTCTTC. This encodes CASSLTGFEQFF. Together with reference TRBV28 and TRBJ2-1, the CDR3 gives the full variable domain: DVKVTQSSRYLVKRTGEKVFLECVQDMDHENMFWYRQDPGLGLRLIYFSYDVKMKEKGDIPEGYSVSREKKERFSLILESASTNQTSMYLCASSLTGFEQFFGPGTRLTVL.

This clone appeared a few times. The J gene is TRBJ2-1, the V gene TRBV7-9; no firm D call. The CDR3 sequence is 14 residues long. CDR1 and CDR2 from the germline V gene are SEHNR and FQNEAQ (reference sequence). V lost 5 bases to trimming and J lost 0 bases, with 8 bases between them. CDR3 residues: CASSPLASYNEQFF. The CDR3 bases are TGTGCCAGCAGCCCCCTGGCCTCCTACAATGAGCAGTTCTTC.

This clone was counted only a few times. This chain uses TRBV13 with TRBJ2-1; D might be TRBD1 (5 bases). V dropped 5 bases and J dropped 0 bases, with 14 bases sitting between them. CDR3 length equals 16 residues. Germline CDR1 is PRHDT and CDR2 is FYEKMQ (reference sequence). The DNA for the CDR3 is TGTGCCAGCAGCCCCTCAGGGCAGAGCTCCTACAATGAGCAGTTCTTC. This codes for CASSPSGQSSYNEQFF.

This clone has only a few counts. The V and J genes are TRBV5-6 and TRBJ1-4; perhaps TRBD1 as D (5 bases). The CDR3 extends over 13 amino acids. V lost 2 bases and J lost 8, with 10 bases in between. CDR1 and CDR2 (germline): SGHDT, YYEEEE. The CDR3 DNA is TGTGCCAGCAGCTTTGGACACTGGGAAAAACTGTTTTTT. Its translation is CASSFGHWEKLFF.

V gene TRBV7-2 combines with J gene TRBJ2-3; D unresolved. CDR1 is SGHTA and CDR2 is FQGNSA in the germline V gene. The CDR3 extends over 13 amino acids. Trimming left V 1 base short and J 4 bases short, with 6 bases between. The CDR3 is CASSLGWADTQYF. As DNA, the CDR3 is TGTGCCAGCAGCTTAGGGTGGGCAGATACGCAGTATTTT.

This clone was seen only a few times. The genes are TRBV9 and TRBJ2-7; tentatively, D is TRBD1 (6 bases). The CDR3 sequence is 14 residues long. Germline loops: CDR1 SGDLS, CDR2 YYNGEE. V lost 0 bases and J lost 3, with 10 bases in between. CDR3 nucleotide sequence: TGTGCCAGCAGCGTAGGGGACAAACTCTACGAGCAGTACTTC. Its translation is CASSVGDKLYEQYF. Full variable domain (missing parts from reference TRBV9 and TRBJ2-7): DSGVTQTPKHLITATGQRVTLRCSPRSGDLSVYWYQQSLDQGLQFLIQYYNGEERAKGNILERFSAQQFPDLHSELNLSSLELGDSALYFCASSVGDKLYEQYFGPGTRLTVT.

Only a few counts were recorded for this clone. This rearrangement joins TRBV7-3 to TRBJ1-2; TRBD1 aligns across 7 bases. The junction had 11 bases not matched to a gene; V was cut back by 4 bases and J by 6 bases. This CDR3 has 15 amino acids. CDR1 and CDR2 from the germline V gene are SGHTA and FQGTGA. CDR3 bases: TGTGCCAGCAGCTCAACAGGGGTAGAGTACGATGGCTACACCTTC. This encodes CASSSTGVEYDGYTF.

Note on this clone: The sample has other DNA sequences that encode this CDR3 too. The V call is TRBV5-1, the J call TRBJ2-5, with no clear D. The V gene lost 1 base and the J gene lost 4 bases, with 2 bases spanning the gap. The CDR3 runs to 11 residues. The germline CDR1 and CDR2 sequences are SGHRS and YFSETQ. CDR3 residues: CASSLLETQYF. CDR3 DNA sequence: TGCGCCAGCAGCTTGCTAGAGACCCAGTACTTC.

In its sample, this clone was seen a few times. The rearrangement joins TRBV9 to TRBJ1-6, with a possible D match to TRBD1 (5 bases). This CDR3 is 16 amino acids long. Trimming cost V 7 bases and J 0 bases, with 14 bases left between them. Germline CDR1 reads SGDLS; CDR2 reads YYNGEE. The CDR3 nucleotides read TGTGCCAGCGGGAGAGGGGAAAGCTCCTATAATTCACCCCTCCACTTT. Translating it yields CASGRGESSYNSPLHF.

V gene TRBV4-3 combines with J gene TRBJ2-7; TRBD1 might be the D (6 bases). The V end was cut by 3 bases, the J end by 6 bases, with 12 bases between. From germline, CDR1 is LGHNA and CDR2 YSLEER. The CDR3 has 13 residues. CDR3 region: CASSHETGAEQYF. In DNA form, the CDR3 reads TGCGCCAGCAGCCACGAGACAGGAGCCGAGCAGTACTTC.

There are a few counts of this clone. The chain couples TRBV10-3 to TRBJ2-7, with D hard to call. Germline V CDR1 and CDR2: ENHRY, SYGVKD. This CDR3 has 14 residues. The V gene lost 7 bases and the J gene lost 2 bases, with 15 bases spanning the gap. This chain's CDR3 is CAITPLAGTYEQYF. Written as DNA, the CDR3 is TGTGCCATCACCCCCTTAGCAGGAACCTACGAGCAGTACTTC.

This clone was recorded a few times. The chain couples TRBV30 to TRBJ1-1; D unresolved. Germline V gene sequence: CDR1 GTSNPN, CDR2 SVGIG (reference sequence). CDR3 length equals 15 residues. With 3 bases removed from V and 4 bases from J, the gap between germline ends came to 18 bases. DNA of the CDR3: TGTGCCTGGAGGAGGGAAGACCGGGCGAGCACTGAAGCTTTCTTT. Translating it yields CAWRREDRASTEAFF.

This chain connects TRBV30 to TRBJ2-2, with D perhaps assigned TRBD1 or TRBD2 (5 bases each). The V end lost 2 bases, the J end lost 6 bases, and 10 bases lay between the germline ends. The length of the CDR3 is 13 residues. From germline, CDR1 is GTSNPN and CDR2 SVGIG (reference sequence). Written as DNA, the CDR3 is TGTGCCTGGAGTCACAGAGGGGCCGGGGAGCTGTTTTTT. It encodes CAWSHRGAGELFF.

The gene calls are TRBV5-1 and TRBJ1-2; tentatively, D is TRBD1 (5 bases). This CDR3 comprises 14 residues. Trimming removed 5 bases from V and 3 bases from J, with 14 bases in between. Germline V gives CDR1 SGHRS, CDR2 YFSETQ. The CDR3 here is CASRSGGADYGYTF. CDR3 coding DNA: TGCGCCAGCAGGTCAGGAGGGGCGGACTATGGCTACACCTTC.